This paragraph reports one T cell receptor beta chain. Germline loops: CDR1 MNHEY, CDR2 SVGAGI. The CDR3 length is 13 residues. The ends were cut back, 5 bases at V and 2 bases at J, with 9 bases in the middle. Individual cDNA molecules were tagged with unique molecular identifiers, the study reported. Each CDR3 protein is one row after TCRdb ran MiXCR on the 5' RACE reads. The repertoire holds approximately 64,000 distinct CDR3 sequences, with 20% to 25% as singletons. This specimen belongs to a study of early T cells in non-severe SARS-CoV-2 infection. Sequencing used whole blood, obtained at baseline. The chain links TRBV6-5 to TRBJ2-5, with D possibly matching TRBD2 (5 bases). The TCR was taken from an adult who was a healthcare worker with PCR-confirmed SARS-CoV-2 infection or an uninfected control (not recorded which). CDR3 residues: CASSPGKQETQYF. The CDR3 bases are TGTGCCAGCAGTCCCGGGAAGCAAGAGACCCAGTACTTC.